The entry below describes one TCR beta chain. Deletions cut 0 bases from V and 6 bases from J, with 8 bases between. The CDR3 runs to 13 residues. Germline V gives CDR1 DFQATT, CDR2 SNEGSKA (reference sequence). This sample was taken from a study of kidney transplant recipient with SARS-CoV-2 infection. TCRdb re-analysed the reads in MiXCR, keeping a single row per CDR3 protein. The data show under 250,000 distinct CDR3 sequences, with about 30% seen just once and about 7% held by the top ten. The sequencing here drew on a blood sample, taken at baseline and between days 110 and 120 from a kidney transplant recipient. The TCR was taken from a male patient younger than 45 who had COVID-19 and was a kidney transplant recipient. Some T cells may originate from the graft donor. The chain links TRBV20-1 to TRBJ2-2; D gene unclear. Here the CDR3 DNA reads TGCAGTGCTAGAGATCAAAGCGCCGGGGAGCTGTTTTTT. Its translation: CSARDQSAGELFF.